This TCR beta chain was sequenced for a study of regulatory T cells in long-lasting Graves disease. The CDR3 is 14 amino acids. Germline V CDR1 and CDR2: SNHLY, FYNNEI. V lost 5 bases and J lost 4; bases outside the gene matches: 7. Study-level results: There were preferences for TRBV28, TRBJ1-2 and TRBJ2-5 in persistent disease. Exclusively peripheral blood, rather than thyroid tissue, was studied.

This clonotype was seen many times. Its antigen is unidentified. TCR beta libraries were built with iRepertoire HTBI primers and Arm-PCR of CDR3 regions. From the multiplex PCR reads, TCRdb called clonotypes with MiXCR, one entry per CDR3 protein. The sample has approximately 540,000 distinct CDR3 sequences, around 12% seen once. Time point noted: newly diagnosed GD, antithyroid drugs for less than 3 months. PBMC-derived RNA was used for the TCR library. The sample was also reused in another study, on T cells in Graves' hyperthyroidism and ophthalmopathy.

The rearrangement links TRBV2 to TRBJ1-1, with 7 bases lining up with TRBD1. The receptor comes from a woman in her 30s with Graves disease. The sequencing used peripheral blood mononuclear cells (PBMCs), collected at new diagnosis, from a patient treated with antithyroid drugs. CDR3 nucleotide sequence: TGTGCCAGCAGTCGCACAGGGGTATCCACTGAAGCTTTCTTT. This translates into CASSRTGVSTEAFF.